The clone carrying this T cell receptor (beta chain) has more than one count but fewer than ten. Its target is not known. Unique molecular identifiers were used in preparing the TCRbeta library. TCRdb reanalysed the PCR reads using MiXCR and keeps one entry per CDR3 protein. The repertoire consists of some 600,000 distinct CDR3 sequences, with 13% occurring once and the leading ten covering around 2.2%. The CDR3 covers 15 residues. The trim removed 5 bases at V and 1 base at J, leaving 8 bases unmatched. The germline CDR1 and CDR2 sequences are DFQATT and SNEGSKA (reference sequence). The data were obtained in a study of T-cell reconstitution after alpha-beta-depleted transplantation in children. General study results and limits: Some patients owed their high day-60 TCRbeta diversity to surviving recipient T cells and thymic progenitors. Alpha-beta T cells about two months after transplant reportedly derived from several hundred expanded graft clones. Once a year had passed after transplant, T-cell counts and diversity came mostly from newly produced T cells.

The origin of this receptor is a male patient aged 10 to 17 who had a stem cell transplant for acute myeloid leukemia, so the T cells may come from the graft donor. The sequences come from PBMCs, mostly from graft donor cells, collected 360 days after TCRalphabeta/CD19-depleted stem cell transplant. This chain uses TRBV20-1 with TRBJ2-3, with 8 positions matching TRBD1. CDR3 protein: CSAQIPGGRTDTQYF. In DNA form, the CDR3 reads TGCAGTGCTCAAATCCCAGGGGGCCGCACAGATACGCAGTATTTT.